One sample yielded the 24 T cell receptor beta chains listed below, sequenced in a study of T cell responses to AZD1222 COVID-19 vaccine. Produced via immunoSEQ multiplex PCR; TCRdb's table is partial and in-frame only. The sample consists of some 200,000 clones, 85% to 95% of them appearing once. Sample: peripheral blood, taken on day 0 of AZD1222 vaccination. The receptor set was obtained from an adult in good health.

V is TRBV27 and J is TRBJ1-2; TRBD1 matches at 8 bases. In germline, CDR1 is MNHEY, CDR2 SMNVEV (reference sequence). The CDR3 totals 20 residues. Losses at the gene ends were 7 bases for V and 1 base for J; bases not matched to a gene: 23. This CDR3 reads CASKLLLPGQAMGINYGYTF. The CDR3 bases are TGTGCCAGCAAATTATTACTACCGGGACAGGCGATGGGAATTAACTATGGCTACACCTTC.

CDR3 in DNA: TGTGCCAGCAGCTTAGTGGAGACCCAGTACTTC. Protein sequence: CASSLVETQYF. The chain couples TRBV11-2 to TRBJ2-5; no clear D. This CDR3 spans 11 amino acids. V was trimmed by 1 base and J by 5 bases, leaving 2 bases between them. CDR1 and CDR2 (germline): SGHAT, FQNNGV.

J is TRBJ2-1 and V is TRBV28; TRBD1 is a possible D gene (6 bases). The CDR3 is made up of 12 amino acids. V was trimmed by 2 bases and J by 7 bases, leaving 6 bases between them. From germline, CDR1 is MDHEN and CDR2 SYDVKM. This CDR3 is CASSLRGNEQFF. The CDR3 DNA reads as TGTGCCAGCAGTTTAAGGGGGAATGAGCAGTTCTTC.

This clone has just one count. This chain connects TRBV4-1 to TRBJ1-2, with 8 bases fitting TRBD1. From germline, CDR1 is MGHRA and CDR2 YSYEKL. CDR3 length: 17 amino acids. Trimming at V came to 4 bases and at J to 6 bases, leaving 16 bases not matched to a gene. CDR3 sequence reads: CASSLRSAGGDLNGYTF. DNA for the CDR3: TGCGCCAGCAGCCTCCGGTCGGCAGGGGGCGATCTTAATGGCTACACCTTC.

Concerning this clone itself: The CDR3 ends on some other residue instead of the conserved phenylalanine or tryptophan, so this is likely a read error. The limits of the CDR3 on the DNA are not certain, so only TCRdb's listed CDR3 is given. The chain links TRBV12-2 to TRBJ1-2. TRBV12-2 has pseudogene status. The CDR3 sequence runs 13 residues, both termini included. The CDR3 here is CASRLAKPGFGWT.

V usage is TRBV12-3 or TRBV12-4 and J usage is TRBJ2-5, with D unresolved. CDR3 length: 13 residues. V lost 5 bases and J 2 bases, leaving 9 bases between the germline ends. The CDR3 reads CASSLGMQETQYF. Here the CDR3 DNA reads TGTGCCAGCAGTCTAGGGATGCAAGAGACCCAGTACTTC.

The chain couples TRBV11-2 to TRBJ2-7, with 7 bases matching TRBD2. V trimming: 0 bases; J trimming: 3 bases; junction bases outside the gene matches: 5. CDR1 is SGHAT, CDR2 FQNNGV, per germline. The length of the CDR3 is 15 residues. CDR3 region: CASSLDWEGSYEQYF. The CDR3 DNA is TGTGCCAGCAGCTTAGATTGGGAGGGGAGCTACGAGCAGTACTTC.

This chain uses TRBV12-3 or TRBV12-4 with TRBJ2-5, with D uncertain. V lost 6 bases, J lost 4 bases, and 12 bases lay in between. This CDR3 is built from 13 residues. Here the CDR3 DNA reads TGTGCCAGCAGCTGGACCTTACCAGAGACCCAGTACTTC. It encodes CASSWTLPETQYF.

The gene calls are TRBV18 and TRBJ2-5, with D uncertain. The V end was cut by 0 bases, the J end by 1 base, with 6 bases between. CDR3 length: 14 residues. CDR1 is KGHSH, CDR2 LQKENI, per germline. This chain's CDR3 is CASSPPLPQETQYF. The CDR3 nucleotides read TGTGCCAGCTCACCACCCCTCCCCCAAGAGACCCAGTACTTC.

The V gene is TRBV6-1, the J gene TRBJ1-5; no firm D call. Trimming removed 2 bases from V and 6 bases from J, with 29 bases in between. CDR3 length equals 20 residues. The V gene's germline CDR1 is MNHNS and CDR2 SASEGT. CDR3 in DNA: TGTGCCAGCAGTGAATGGGGTCCTGGAATGGGAACTTATCGGGGTCAGCCCCAGCATTTT. It specifies CASSEWGPGMGTYRGQPQHF.

The J gene is TRBJ1-1, the V gene TRBV6-1; D is unresolved. CDR1 and CDR2 from the germline V gene are MNHNS and SASEGT. Trimming removed 3 bases from V and 3 bases from J, with 8 bases in between. This CDR3 has 13 amino acids. The chain's CDR3 is CASSDQDDTEAFF. The CDR3 DNA reads TGTGCCAGCAGTGATCAGGATGACACTGAAGCTTTCTTT.

J is TRBJ1-3 and V is TRBV5-4, with TRBD1 matching 7 bases. This CDR3 comprises 14 residues. V was clipped by 2 bases and J by 4 bases; unmatched bases: 3. Germline CDR1 and CDR2: SGHNT and YYREEE (reference sequence). The CDR3 reads CASSFRGAGNTIYF. DNA of the CDR3: TGTGCCAGCAGCTTCAGGGGGGCCGGAAACACCATATATTTT.

The chain joins TRBV5-4 to TRBJ2-3; 10 bases line up with TRBD2. J was trimmed by 1 base and V by 4 bases; bases with no gene match: 6. CDR3 length: 16 amino acids. Germline V gives CDR1 SGHNT, CDR2 YYREEE (reference sequence). The CDR3 protein is CASSGLAGAGTDTQYF. CDR3 in DNA: TGTGCCAGCAGCGGCCTAGCGGGAGCGGGCACAGATACGCAGTATTTT.

This clone was found once. The chain recombines TRBV5-8 with TRBJ1-2; no reliable D call. The CDR3 extends over 14 amino acids. CDR1 is SGHTS, CDR2 YDEGEE, per germline. With 5 bases removed from V and 7 bases from J, the gap between germline ends came to 18 bases. The chain's CDR3 is CASSSDGVLAGYTF. Here the CDR3 DNA reads TGTGCCAGCAGTTCGGACGGGGTTCTGGCTGGCTACACCTTC.

The chain links TRBV5-6 to TRBJ1-6, with TRBD1 matching 9 bases. The trim removed 2 bases at V and 6 bases at J, leaving 6 bases unmatched. There are 16 residues in the CDR3. Germline V gene sequence: CDR1 SGHDT, CDR2 YYEEEE. The CDR3: CASSLTGGAGNSPLHF. The CDR3 nucleotides are TGTGCCAGCAGCTTAACAGGGGGCGCTGGTAATTCACCCCTCCACTTT.

The J gene is TRBJ2-7, the V gene TRBV27; D tentatively reads TRBD1 or TRBD2 (5 bases each). The CDR3 is 12 residues long. V gave up 3 bases and J gave up 9 bases, with 12 bases separating them. Germline CDR1 reads MNHEY; CDR2 reads SMNVEV (reference sequence). The CDR3 here is CASSFPGTVQYF. CDR3 nucleotides: TGTGCCAGCAGTTTTCCAGGGACGGTGCAGTACTTC.

The chain combines TRBV27 with TRBJ2-7; 10 nucleotides match TRBD2. The CDR3 is made up of 14 amino acids. The J segment lost 5 bases and the V segment lost 6 bases, leaving 7 bases of the junction unmatched. From germline, CDR1 is MNHEY and CDR2 SMNVEV (reference sequence). CDR3 DNA: TGTGCCAGCAGACAACTAGCGGGGCACCACGAGCAGTACTTC. Encoded protein: CASRQLAGHHEQYF.

The rearrangement links TRBV27 to TRBJ2-1; D is unresolved. There are 13 residues in the CDR3. V was trimmed by 3 bases and J by 8 bases, leaving 11 bases between them. In germline, CDR1 is MNHEY, CDR2 SMNVEV (reference sequence). The CDR3: CASSLSSHDEQFF. The CDR3 DNA reads TGTGCCAGCAGTTTGTCTAGTCATGATGAGCAGTTCTTC.

The chain has TRBV4-2 and TRBJ1-6; maybe TRBD1 (5 bases). The CDR3 sequence is 16 residues long. The V end was cut by 1 base, the J end by 3 bases, with 10 bases between. CDR1 LGHNA and CDR2 YNFKEQ come from the germline V gene. The CDR3 sequence: CASSQGQGSYNSPLHF. The CDR3 DNA follows: TGTGCCAGCAGCCAAGGTCAGGGTAGCTATAATTCACCCCTCCACTTT.

This clone was found once. This chain connects TRBV5-1 to TRBJ1-1; TRBD1 aligns across 7 bases. Trimming at V came to 2 bases and at J to 3 bases, leaving 4 bases not matched to a gene. Germline values: CDR1 SGHRS, CDR2 YFSETQ. The CDR3 consists of 14 residues. The CDR3 region has the DNA TGCGCCAGCAGCTTCGGGACAGAATACACTGAAGCTTTCTTT. Protein product: CASSFGTEYTEAFF.

The chain has TRBV28 and TRBJ1-2, with D maybe TRBD1 (6 bases). Trimming shortened V by 7 bases and J by 3 bases, and 21 bases separated the two germline ends. This CDR3 spans 16 amino acids. Germline CDR1 MDHEN, CDR2 SYDVKM. CDR3 sequence reads: CASKERGRDKHYGYTF. In nucleotides, the CDR3 is TGTGCCAGCAAGGAACGAGGCAGGGACAAGCACTATGGCTACACCTTC.

The CDR3 nucleotides read TGTGCCAGCAGCCAAGTACCGGACAGGTACTACGAGCAGTACTTC. Translation: CASSQVPDRYYEQYF. The chain uses TRBV3-1 (or the pseudogene TRBV3-2) and TRBJ2-7; 7 bases are shared with TRBD1. CDR1 LGHDT and CDR2 YNNKEL come from the germline V gene (reference sequence). The CDR3 covers 15 residues. With 1 base clipped from V and 3 bases from J, the junction kept 6 bases outside the gene matches.

V usage is TRBV3-1 (or the pseudogene TRBV3-2) and J usage is TRBJ1-5; no clear D gene. Trimming cost V 0 bases and J 5 bases, with 14 bases left between them. The CDR3 runs to 16 residues. CDR1 LGHDT and CDR2 YNNKEL come from the germline V gene (reference sequence). The CDR3: CASSQEGIYGDQPQHF. Written as DNA, the CDR3 is TGTGCCAGCAGCCAAGAAGGAATCTACGGGGATCAGCCCCAGCATTTT.

The rearrangement uses TRBV18 and TRBJ1-3; no clear D gene. The CDR3 has 14 residues. V shed 3 bases and J shed 0 bases, with 6 bases lying between them. Per the germline V gene, CDR1 is KGHSH and CDR2 is LQKENI. The chain's CDR3 is CASSPDLSGNTIYF. The CDR3 DNA sequence: TGTGCCAGCTCACCTGACCTCTCTGGAAACACCATATATTTT.